The clone carrying this T cell receptor (beta chain) has at least ten counts. Its antigen is not identified. These data originate in a study of breast tumors, draining lymph nodes, adjacent tissues. This CDR3 is built from 14 residues. Germline V lookup: CDR1 MNHNY, CDR2 SVGAGI (reference sequence). Trimming stripped 6 bases from V and 2 bases from J, with 13 bases between. Via MiXCR, TCRdb re-called the multiplex PCR reads, giving one row per CDR3 protein. The sample shows 50,000 to 75,000 distinct CDR3 sequences, roughly 59% of them seen only once. Notes on the study in general: Tumors had less TCR diversity than lymph nodes, more than nontumor tissue.

The sample consisted of breast tumor tissue. The chain joins TRBV6-6 to TRBJ2-5, with D possibly being TRBD1 (6 bases). The sequence was obtained from a female donor with breast cancer. Some clones in this sample may be carry-over from other donors' samples. Here the CDR3 reads CASSPLTGQETQYF. CDR3 coding DNA: TGTGCCAGCAGCCCTTTAACAGGGCAAGAGACCCAGTACTTC.